This entry lists 22 T cell receptor beta chains sequenced from one sample in a study of tumor and adjacent non-tumor tissue in lung cancer. This sample's RNA came from whole unsorted tissue. This non-tumor lung sample came from over 3 cm beyond the tumor edge. The library came from three nested PCR rounds adapted from ARM-PCR protocols. TCRdb called the multiplex PCR reads again in MiXCR, with one record for every CDR3 protein. In the table there are approximately 120,000 distinct CDR3 sequences, 50% to 70% of which are singletons. The specimen sequenced was distant non-tumor lung tissue. Source of these receptors: a man aged 55-75 years with non-small cell lung cancer.

This clonotype was detected only a few times. The chain joins TRBV2 to TRBJ2-2; 11 bases map to TRBD2. The CDR3 totals 18 residues. Germline trimming cut 1 base from V and 4 bases from J; bases unmatched to any gene: 8. Germline CDR1 and CDR2: SNHLY and FYNNEI. The CDR3: CASSEVAGGPGSTGELFF. The DNA of the CDR3 is TGTGCCAGCAGTGAAGTAGCGGGAGGGCCGGGGAGCACCGGGGAGCTGTTTTTT.

The chain carries TRBV12-3 or TRBV12-4 and TRBJ1-6; D perhaps matches TRBD1 (5 bases). The V gene lost 6 bases and the J gene lost 6 bases, with 12 bases spanning the gap. This CDR3 has 14 amino acids. The CDR3 DNA is TGTGCCAGCAGACAGGCGGGGGTTAATTCACCCCTCCACTTT. Residues: CASRQAGVNSPLHF.

In regard to this clonotype: Likely a read error: the CDR3 ends without its conserved phenylalanine or tryptophan. The DNA is left out, because the CDR3 cannot be placed on it with certainty; the CDR3 is given as TCRdb lists it. The chain carries TRBV12-3 or TRBV12-4 and TRBJ1-6; the table's D call, TRBD1, has no DNA check behind it. The CDR3 comprises 16 residues, both ends counted. The CDR3 reads CVSRAQGASYNSPFHI.

As regards this clonotype: One junction end disagrees with the germline gene, perhaps due to a read error. V gene TRBV6-2 or TRBV6-3 combines with J gene TRBJ1-2, with D possibly matching TRBD1 (5 bases). Germline V gene data show CDR1 as MNHEY and CDR2 as SVGEGT. The CDR3 is made up of 14 amino acids. The CDR3 nucleotides read TGTGTCAGCAGTTCCTCCTTTCATGACAGAGGCTACACCTTC. Translating it yields CVSSSSFHDRGYTF.

V usage is TRBV3-1 and J usage is TRBJ1-5, with 9 bases lining up with TRBD1. Trimming at V came to 4 bases and at J to 7 bases, leaving 2 bases not matched to a gene. Germline V gene data show CDR1 as LGHDT and CDR2 as YNNKEL (reference sequence). There are 13 residues in the CDR3. CDR3 region: CASSRTGVQPQHF. The DNA for the CDR3 is TGTGCCAGCAGCCGGACAGGGGTACAGCCCCAGCATTTT.

To note about this clonotype: Being one base from a much bigger clone, this may be a read error. V usage is TRBV4-1 and J usage is TRBJ1-4; TRBD1 agrees at 7 bases. J lost 8 bases, V lost 1 base, and 7 bases had no gene match. This CDR3 spans 15 amino acids. Germline V gene data show CDR1 as MGHRA and CDR2 as YSYEKL. Written as DNA, the CDR3 is TGCGCCAGCAGCCAAGCGGGCAGGGGGGAGGAAAAACTGTTTTTT. Translating gives CASSQAGRGEEKLFF.

The rearrangement links TRBV20-1 to TRBJ2-3; D unclear. The V end lost 5 bases, the J end lost 4 bases, and 7 bases lay between the germline ends. Looked up from germline, CDR1 is DFQATT and CDR2 is SNEGSKA (reference sequence). The CDR3 consists of 11 residues. In DNA, the CDR3 is TGCAGTGCTGAAGGAGCAGATACGCAGTATTTT. This gives the protein CSAEGADTQYF.

Of note for this clonotype: In this CDR3 the conserved last residue, phenylalanine or tryptophan, is missing, so a read error is likely. The DNA is omitted, as the CDR3 cannot be located on it reliably, and the CDR3 follows TCRdb's listing. This chain uses TRBV11-2 with TRBJ2-5; the listed D gene, TRBD2, was not tested against the DNA. Germline V gives CDR1 SGHAT, CDR2 FQNNGV. The CDR3 sequence runs 16 residues, both termini included. Here the CDR3 reads CASSPRTSGVGETQYL.

With regard to this clonotype: This likely comes from a read error, as the CDR3 has no conserved phenylalanine or tryptophan at its end. Because the CDR3's place on the DNA is in doubt, the DNA is left out and the CDR3 is given as listed by TCRdb. The chain uses TRBV29-1 and TRBJ1-2; whether TRBD1, the table's D call, matches the DNA was not checked. Inclusive of both ends, the CDR3 amounts to 16 amino acids. Per the germline V gene, CDR1 is SQVTM and CDR2 is ANQGSEA. The CDR3 sequence: CSVEGSGAESNYGHTL.

Regarding this clonotype: A junction end diverges from the germline sequence, so it may reflect a read error. The V call is TRBV11-2, the J call TRBJ2-2; D is perhaps TRBD1 (5 bases). The CDR3 spans 14 residues. Germline CDR1 and CDR2: SGHAT and FQNNGV. The CDR3 reads CDSNSGQNTGELFF. The CDR3 nucleotides read TGTGACAGCAACTCAGGACAAAACACCGGGGAGCTGTTTTTT.

Note on this clonotype: The junction does not match germline at one end; this may be a read error. The chain combines TRBV20-1 with TRBJ2-6; 9 positions agree with TRBD1. This CDR3 contains 17 residues. Germline assignment: CDR1 DFQATT and CDR2 SNEGSKA (reference sequence). The CDR3 protein is CSARVGQGGSGAKVLTF. Written as DNA, the CDR3 is TGCAGTGCTAGAGTGGGACAGGGAGGTTCTGGGGCCAAGGTCCTGACTTTC.

A note on this clonotype: A much larger clone is a single base away; this may be a read error. Lacking the conserved final phenylalanine or tryptophan, this CDR3 likely reflects a read error. The rearrangement links TRBV28 to TRBJ1-6, with TRBD1 identical over 10 bases. The CDR3 contains 14 residues. Per germline, CDR1 MDHEN and CDR2 SYDVKM. Unmatched junction bases numbered 4, after V lost 5 bases and J lost 9 bases. The DNA of the CDR3 is TGTGCCAGCAGTCGGACAGGGGGAGGTTCACCCCTCCACTAT. Protein sequence: CASSRTGGGSPLHY.

As regards this clonotype: A much larger clone differs from this one at a single base, so this may be a read error. The chain links TRBV6-5 to TRBJ2-5, with 10 nucleotides matching TRBD2. The CDR3 consists of 16 residues. Looked up from germline, CDR1 is MNHEY and CDR2 is SVGAGI. Losses at the gene ends were 2 bases for V and 5 bases for J; bases not matched to a gene: 8. Written as DNA, the CDR3 is TGTGCCAGCAGTTACCGAGCGGGGGGGGAAGGGGAGACCCAGTACTTC. Protein product: CASSYRAGGEGETQYF.

Comments on this clonotype: A read error may account for a junction end that differs from germline. The chain has TRBV10-1 and TRBJ2-7; D may correspond to TRBD1 or TRBD2 (6 bases each). Germline V gene sequence: CDR1 WNHNN, CDR2 SYGVQD (reference sequence). This CDR3 has 16 residues. The CDR3 DNA reads as TGCGCCAACAGTGAGTCCTCATGGGGGGCACCTTTCGAGCAGTACTTC. Translation: CANSESSWGAPFEQYF.

The CDR3 sequence: CASNQPLAGEAFF. In nucleotides, the CDR3 is TGTGCCAGCAATCAACCCCTCGCGGGAGAAGCTTTCTTT. This chain uses TRBV14 with TRBJ1-1; D not resolved. The CDR3 totals 13 residues. The ends were cut back, 7 bases at V and 8 bases at J, with 17 bases in the middle. Germline V lookup: CDR1 SGHDN, CDR2 FVKESK.

In the case of this clonotype: An end of the junction differs from the germline gene, which may be a read error. The V and J genes are TRBV4-1 and TRBJ1-1; TRBD1 is a possible D gene (5 bases). The CDR3 is 17 amino acids. CDR1 is MGHRA and CDR2 is YSYEKL in the germline V gene. CDR3 sequence (DNA): TGCGTTAGCAGCCAAGATTTTAGGGGCGGCATGAACACTGAAACTTTCTTT. Translating gives CVSSQDFRGGMNTETFF.

About this clonotype: Sequence at one end of the junction differs from germline and may be a read error. V and J are TRBV4-2 and TRBJ1-2; D not resolved. Per the germline V gene, CDR1 is LGHNA and CDR2 is YNFKEQ. The CDR3 covers 15 residues. The CDR3 here is CASSQVVGGDYGCTF. The CDR3 DNA is TGTGCCAGCAGCCAGGTGGTCGGAGGTGACTATGGCTGCACCTTC.

This chain joins TRBV5-1 and TRBJ2-3; TRBD2 matches 10 bases. CDR3 size: 16 residues. Germline CDR1 is SGHRS and CDR2 is YFSETQ. After removal of 6 bases from V and 3 bases from J, the junction contained 10 bases not matched to a gene. CDR3 loop: CASILDLTSGTDTQYF. The CDR3 bases are TGCGCCAGCATCCTGGACCTGACTAGCGGGACAGATACGCAGTATTTT.

The rearrangement uses TRBV18 and TRBJ1-5, with no clear D. Per germline, CDR1 KGHSH and CDR2 LQKENI. The length of the CDR3 is 14 residues. Trimming pared 2 bases from V and 0 bases from J, leaving 5 bases between. CDR3 amino acids: CASSPGISNQPQHF. In DNA, the CDR3 is TGTGCCAGCTCACCAGGGATTAGCAATCAGCCCCAGCATTTT.

This clonotype appeared once. The junction does not match germline at one end; this may be a read error. V gene TRBV6-2 or TRBV6-3 combines with J gene TRBJ2-5, with D perhaps being TRBD1 or TRBD2 (6 bases each). The CDR3 sequence is 15 residues long. Germline V gene lookup returns CDR1 MNHEY and CDR2 SVGEGT. The CDR3 spells CASGQGGNWGETRYF. In DNA form, the CDR3 reads TGTGCTAGCGGCCAAGGGGGGAATTGGGGAGAGACCCGGTACTTC.

Turning to this clonotype: An end of the junction does not agree with germline; a read error may underlie this. The V and J genes are TRBV20-1 and TRBJ2-7; TRBD1 is a possible D gene (7 bases). CDR3 length: 14 amino acids. CDR1 and CDR2 from the germline V gene are DFQATT and SNEGSKA (reference sequence). CDR3 amino acids: CSARAGQKVYEQYF. The CDR3 bases are TGCAGTGCTAGGGCGGGACAGAAAGTCTACGAGCAATACTTC.

Points on this clonotype: The CDR3 end shows no conserved phenylalanine or tryptophan, and so a read error is likely. This chain joins TRBV6-1 and TRBJ2-1; 7 nucleotides match TRBD2. This CDR3 comprises 14 residues. V trimming: 6 bases; J trimming: 4 bases; junction bases outside the gene matches: 6. Germline-derived CDR1 and CDR2 are MNHNS and SASEGT. The CDR3 DNA reads TGTGCCAGCAGCACCGGGACTATTTACAATGAGCAGTTCATA. This codes for CASSTGTIYNEQFI.